This passage covers 27 T cell receptor beta chains from one sample sequenced in a study of cytomegalovirus exposure and HLA in healthy donors. The study ran its PCR with 60 Vbeta and 13 Jbeta primers. This table comes from immunoSEQ multiplex PCR, and its TCRdb copy is limited to in-frame clones, with some not included. The sample includes 150,000 to 200,000 clones, about 81% of them seen just once. Sequenced material: PBMCs. The receptor set was obtained from a man in his forties in good health and CMV-seronegative.

The sample holds one count of this clone. This chain links TRBV4-1 with TRBJ1-1, with 11 bases that match TRBD1. CDR1 is MGHRA and CDR2 is YSYEKL in the germline V gene. V lost 2 bases to trimming and J lost 1 base; unmatched junction nucleotides: 12. The CDR3 is 19 amino acids. The CDR3 region is CASSQKLTGTGGGNTEAFF. CDR3 nucleotides: TGCGCCAGCAGCCAAAAGTTGACCGGGACAGGGGGGGGGAACACTGAAGCTTTCTTT.

A few counts support this clone. The chain uses TRBV6-6 and TRBJ1-1; the match to TRBD1 covers 7 bases. Germline CDR1 MNHNY, CDR2 SVGAGI (reference sequence). The CDR3 length is 14 residues. The trim removed 6 bases at V and 4 bases at J, leaving 8 bases unmatched. CDR3 loop: CASRLQGPITEAFF. The CDR3 nucleotides read TGTGCCAGCAGACTACAGGGGCCTATCACTGAAGCTTTCTTT.

The chain links TRBV10-3 to TRBJ2-7; D remains unclear. V lost 3 bases and J lost 3, with 12 bases in between. The CDR3 is 14 amino acids. Germline V gives CDR1 ENHRY, CDR2 SYGVKD. CDR3 residues: CAISEADTYYEQYF. DNA of the CDR3: TGTGCCATCAGTGAAGCCGACACGTACTACGAGCAGTACTTC.

The chain couples TRBV28 to TRBJ2-7; no clear D gene. Germline CDR1 reads MDHEN; CDR2 reads SYDVKM. V lost 3 bases and J 2 bases, leaving 2 bases between the germline ends. There are 11 residues in the CDR3. Here the CDR3 reads CASSFAYEQYF. The CDR3 region has the DNA TGTGCCAGCAGTTTCGCCTACGAGCAGTACTTC.

This clone was picked up one time. The junction and the germline gene differ at one end; a read error may be behind it. This chain joins TRBV5-1 and TRBJ1-1; D unclear. The length of the CDR3 is 14 residues. Germline V gives CDR1 SGHRS, CDR2 YFSETQ. The DNA of the CDR3 is TGCGCCAGCAGCTTGGTGCGGGCGAACTCTGAAGCTTTCTTT. It encodes CASSLVRANSEAFF.

This clone has just a few counts. The chain carries TRBV7-2 and TRBJ2-6; D ambiguous. CDR3 length equals 14 residues. Trimming removed 6 bases from V and 7 bases from J, with 13 bases in between. The V gene's germline CDR1 is SGHTA and CDR2 FQGNSA. The CDR3 nucleotides are TGTGCCAGCAGTCTGGGCCCATCCGCCAACGTCCTGACTTTC. Its protein is CASSLGPSANVLTF.

The rearrangement uses TRBV6-5 and TRBJ2-1; 15 positions match TRBD2. Germline values: CDR1 MNHEY, CDR2 SVGAGI. Trimming cost V 6 bases and J 10 bases; bases outside gene matches: 4. The CDR3 is 14 residues long. The CDR3 region has the DNA TGTGCCAGCAGCCGGACTAGCGGGAGGGTCGAGCAGTTCTTC. It specifies CASSRTSGRVEQFF.

The chain has TRBV27 and TRBJ2-7, with D hard to call. Germline lookup yields CDR1 MNHEY and CDR2 SMNVEV (reference sequence). The CDR3 is made up of 14 amino acids. V was trimmed by 2 bases and J by 3 bases, leaving 11 bases between them. CDR3 bases: TGTGCCAGCAGTTTACCAGGATTACTCTACGAGCAGTACTTC. This encodes CASSLPGLLYEQYF.

The V call is TRBV28, the J call TRBJ1-4, with a possible D match to TRBD1 (6 bases). Germline-derived CDR1 and CDR2 are MDHEN and SYDVKM. The CDR3 spans 20 residues. The V end was cut by 5 bases, the J end by 4 bases, with 29 bases between. The CDR3 DNA is TGTGCCAGCAGTGGACAGATGGGGCCGGCAGGGTTGTTCATTAATGAAAAACTGTTTTTT. As protein: CASSGQMGPAGLFINEKLFF.

The chain uses TRBV11-2 and TRBJ1-1, with no clear D. CDR1 and CDR2 from the germline V gene are SGHAT and FQNNGV. The CDR3 is 13 residues long. Trimming took off 1 base at V and 3 bases at J, with 6 bases between the two ends. CDR3 loop: CASSLGADTEAFF. DNA of the CDR3: TGTGCCAGCAGCTTAGGGGCAGACACTGAAGCTTTCTTT.

This clone has only one observation. The chain joins TRBV7-3 to TRBJ2-1, with no clear D. Germline V gene lookup returns CDR1 SGHTA and CDR2 FQGTGA. The V end was cut by 0 bases, the J end by 7 bases, with 13 bases between. The length of the CDR3 is 15 residues. In nucleotides, the CDR3 is TGTGCCAGCAGCTTAACCCCCTCCCTCGGGAATGAGCAGTTCTTC. Translation gives CASSLTPSLGNEQFF.

This clone was recorded a few times. The chain joins TRBV25-1 to TRBJ2-5, with D possibly being TRBD2 (6 bases). This CDR3 region has 14 residues. Germline V gene sequence: CDR1 MGHDK, CDR2 SYGVNS. V was cut by 5 bases and J by 0 bases, with 10 bases left in between. The CDR3 DNA follows: TGTGCCAGCAGTTTGGAGGGGTACCAAGAGACCCAGTACTTC. Translating gives CASSLEGYQETQYF.

V gene TRBV2 combines with J gene TRBJ2-5; 12 nucleotides agree with TRBD2. With V trimmed by 8 bases and J by 5 bases, 6 bases remained unmatched. The length of the CDR3 is 14 residues. Germline assignment: CDR1 SNHLY and CDR2 FYNNEI. The CDR3 DNA reads as TGTGCCAGCGGCGGCCTAGCGGGGGGGGAGACCCAGTACTTC. As protein: CASGGLAGGETQYF.

This chain uses TRBV6-1 with TRBJ2-7; 10 bases align to TRBD1. The V gene end was trimmed by 4 bases and the J gene end by 6 bases; junction bases not matched to a gene: 9. The germline CDR1 and CDR2 sequences are MNHNS and SASEGT. CDR3 length: 15 amino acids. The CDR3 region has the DNA TGTGCCAGCAGTGCCCCCGTGACAGGGGGCGGCGAGCAGTACTTC. Protein sequence: CASSAPVTGGGEQYF.

The V gene is TRBV10-3, the J gene TRBJ1-1; maybe TRBD1 (5 bases). CDR3 length equals 15 residues. V was clipped by 3 bases and J by 5 bases, with 16 bases between them. From germline, CDR1 is ENHRY and CDR2 SYGVKD. CDR3 in DNA: TGTGCCATCAGTGACCCGGGGGAGGGGTGGACTGAAGCTTTCTTT. Protein sequence: CAISDPGEGWTEAFF.

V gene TRBV27 combines with J gene TRBJ2-2; 8 positions agree with TRBD2. V was clipped by 4 bases and J by 5 bases; unmatched bases: 6. CDR1 is MNHEY and CDR2 is SMNVEV in the germline V gene (reference sequence). The CDR3 has 15 residues. CDR3 nucleotides: TGTGCCAGCAGTTCCAGACTAGCGCTTACCGGGGAGCTGTTTTTT. It is translated as CASSSRLALTGELFF.

This rearrangement joins TRBV5-1 to TRBJ2-7, with a weak D call TRBD2 (7 bases). Trimming cost V 4 bases and J 1 base, with 18 bases left between them. Germline CDR1 is SGHRS and CDR2 is YFSETQ. The CDR3 totals 16 residues. CDR3: CASSGGAAGASYEQYF. The DNA of the CDR3 is TGCGCCAGCAGCGGGGGGGCGGCGGGGGCTTCCTACGAGCAGTACTTC.

The J gene is TRBJ2-5, the V gene TRBV9; a possible D gene is TRBD2 (6 bases). Deletions cut 0 bases from V and 5 bases from J, with 11 bases between. Germline CDR1 is SGDLS and CDR2 is YYNGEE. The CDR3 has 14 amino acids. CDR3 residues: CASSVVGGWETQYF. CDR3 DNA: TGTGCCAGCAGCGTAGTCGGGGGATGGGAGACCCAGTACTTC.

This chain links TRBV6-5 with TRBJ1-1; 12 nucleotides line up with TRBD1. Germline-derived CDR1 and CDR2 are MNHEY and SVGAGI. The ends lost 4 bases at V and 7 bases at J; junction bases unmatched: 4. The CDR3 has 14 amino acids. The CDR3 is CASSFGTGGFEAFF. DNA for the CDR3: TGTGCCAGCAGTTTCGGGACAGGGGGCTTTGAAGCTTTCTTT.

The chain carries TRBV30 and TRBJ2-3, with D maybe TRBD2 (6 bases). V was clipped by 7 bases and J by 5 bases, with 22 bases between them. CDR1 and CDR2 (germline): GTSNPN, SVGIG (reference sequence). This CDR3 comprises 15 residues. CDR3 sequence: CAYSPLGGAKDTQYF. The DNA for the CDR3 is TGTGCCTACTCCCCTTTGGGGGGAGCGAAAGATACGCAGTATTTT.

The chain uses TRBV28 and TRBJ1-1; D gene ambiguous. V gave up 8 bases and J gave up 3 bases, with 10 bases separating them. The CDR3 spans 12 residues. Germline V gene sequence: CDR1 MDHEN, CDR2 SYDVKM. CDR3: CASHREDTEAFF. The CDR3 DNA sequence: TGTGCCAGCCATCGTGAGGACACTGAAGCTTTCTTT. Full variable domain (missing parts from reference TRBV28 and TRBJ1-1): DVKVTQSSRYLVKRTGEKVFLECVQDMDHENMFWYRQDPGLGLRLIYFSYDVKMKEKGDIPEGYSVSREKKERFSLILESASTNQTSMYLCASHREDTEAFFGQGTRLTVV.

This clone was detected only once. One end of the junction fails to match germline, which may point to a read error. This rearrangement joins TRBV7-9 to TRBJ1-1; 7 nucleotides align to TRBD1. The CDR3 spans 13 residues. CDR1 SEHNR and CDR2 FQNEAQ come from the germline V gene (reference sequence). The CDR3 sequence is CSSSLSGGTEAFF. The CDR3 region has the DNA TGTTCCAGCAGCTTATCAGGGGGCACTGAAGCTTTCTTT.

The DNA of the CDR3 is TGCAGCGGTAACAGGGACACTGAAGCTTTCTTT. Translating gives CSGNRDTEAFF. This sequence joins TRBV29-1 and TRBJ1-1; perhaps TRBD1 as D (6 bases). V lost 7 bases, J lost 3 bases, and 9 bases lay in between. Germline values: CDR1 SQVTM, CDR2 ANQGSEA. The CDR3 is 11 residues long.

The CDR3 loop reads CASRMWGGNSYEQYF. In nucleotides, the CDR3 is TGTGCCAGCAGGATGTGGGGGGGGAACTCCTACGAGCAGTACTTC. V gene TRBV28 combines with J gene TRBJ2-7; 7 nucleotides line up with TRBD2. The CDR3 has 15 residues. The V gene end was trimmed by 6 bases and the J gene end by 0 bases; junction bases not matched to a gene: 8. CDR1 MDHEN and CDR2 SYDVKM come from the germline V gene.

This chain connects TRBV5-4 to TRBJ2-5; D may be TRBD1 (6 bases). From germline, CDR1 is SGHNT and CDR2 YYREEE (reference sequence). Trimming stripped 2 bases from V and 1 base from J, with 6 bases between. This CDR3 comprises 13 residues. DNA for the CDR3: TGTGCCAGCAGCTTACAGGGCCAAGAGACCCAGTACTTC. This encodes CASSLQGQETQYF.

CDR3 loop: CASSVTDTAYGYTF. Written as DNA, the CDR3 is TGTGCCAGCAGCGTAACTGATACAGCCTATGGCTACACCTTC. The chain links TRBV9 to TRBJ1-2; D is unresolved. CDR1 is SGDLS, CDR2 YYNGEE, per germline. V lost 1 base and J lost 4, with 11 bases in between. The CDR3 length is 14 residues. Full variable domain (remainder filled in from reference TRBV9 and TRBJ1-2): DSGVTQTPKHLITATGQRVTLRCSPRSGDLSVYWYQQSLDQGLQFLIQYYNGEERAKGNILERFSAQQFPDLHSELNLSSLELGDSALYFCASSVTDTAYGYTFGSGTRLTVV.

The rearrangement links TRBV5-1 to TRBJ2-5, with TRBD2 identical over 9 bases. The CDR3 loop spans 16 amino acids. V lost 4 bases and J lost 2; bases outside the gene matches: 9. Germline loops: CDR1 SGHRS, CDR2 YFSETQ. DNA of the CDR3: TGCGCCAGCAGCCCTACTAGCGGGTACGCTCAAGAGACCCAGTACTTC. Residues: CASSPTSGYAQETQYF.